The TCR beta chain described here comes from a study of T-cell memory formation after mild COVID-19. This CDR3 is 15 amino acids long. Germline loops: CDR1 SGHAT, CDR2 FQNNGV. The J segment lost 7 bases and the V segment lost 6 bases, leaving 8 bases of the junction unmatched. TCRdb re-called the 5' RACE reads through MiXCR, storing one row per CDR3 protein. The data contain some 250,000 distinct CDR3 sequences, roughly 10% of them singletons. Sequencing was done on a sample of PBMCs or a T cell subset sorted from them (not recorded which). V usage is TRBV11-2 and J usage is TRBJ1-6; 8 bases align to TRBD1. The receptor was derived from a man aged 18 to 29 who had mild COVID-19 (a few samples of this study predate the infection). Cell type and time point are not known. The CDR3 DNA reads as TGTGCCAGCAGACGTGGTACAGGGGGAAATTCACCCCTCCACTTT. This sequence encodes CASRRGTGGNSPLHF.